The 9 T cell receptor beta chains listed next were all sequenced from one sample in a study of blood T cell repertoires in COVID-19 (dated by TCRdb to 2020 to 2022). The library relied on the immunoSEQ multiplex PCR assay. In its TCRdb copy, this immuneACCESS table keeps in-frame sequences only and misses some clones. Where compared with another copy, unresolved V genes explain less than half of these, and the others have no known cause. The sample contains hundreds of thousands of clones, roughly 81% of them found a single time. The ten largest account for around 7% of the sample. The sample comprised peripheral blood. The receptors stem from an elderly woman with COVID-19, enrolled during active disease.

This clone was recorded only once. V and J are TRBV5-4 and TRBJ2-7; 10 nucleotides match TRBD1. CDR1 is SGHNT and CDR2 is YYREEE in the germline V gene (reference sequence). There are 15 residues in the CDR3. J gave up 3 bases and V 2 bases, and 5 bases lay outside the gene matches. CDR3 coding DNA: TGTGCCAGCAGCTTAGGCGGGACAGGGGTCTACGAGCAGTACTTC. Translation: CASSLGGTGVYEQYF.

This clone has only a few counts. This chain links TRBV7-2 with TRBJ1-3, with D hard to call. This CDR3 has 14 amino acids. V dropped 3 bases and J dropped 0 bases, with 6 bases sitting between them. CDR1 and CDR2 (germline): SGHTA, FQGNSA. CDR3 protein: CASSLWSSGNTIYF. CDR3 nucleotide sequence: TGTGCCAGCAGCTTGTGGAGCTCTGGAAACACCATATATTTT.

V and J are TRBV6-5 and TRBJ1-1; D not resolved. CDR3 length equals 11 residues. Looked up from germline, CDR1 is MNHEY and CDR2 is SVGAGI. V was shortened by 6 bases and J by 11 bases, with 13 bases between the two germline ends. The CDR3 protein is CASRSFGRAFF. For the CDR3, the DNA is TGTGCCAGCAGGTCATTTGGGAGGGCTTTCTTT.

The CDR3 region is CASSLVLSDTQYF. As DNA, the CDR3 is TGTGCCAGCAGCTTAGTCCTCTCGGATACGCAGTATTTT. The chain recombines TRBV7-3 with TRBJ2-3; D unclear. The V end was cut by 2 bases, the J end by 6 bases, with 9 bases between. The CDR3 runs to 13 residues. Per the germline V gene, CDR1 is SGHTA and CDR2 is FQGTGA.

CDR3 sequence: CASSVRSGANVLTF. As DNA, the CDR3 is TGTGCCAGCAGCGTGAGGTCTGGGGCCAACGTCCTGACTTTC. V and J are TRBV7-2 and TRBJ2-6; no reliable D call. Germline-derived CDR1 and CDR2 are SGHTA and FQGNSA. This CDR3 spans 14 amino acids. V lost 5 bases and J 1 base, leaving 6 bases between the germline ends.

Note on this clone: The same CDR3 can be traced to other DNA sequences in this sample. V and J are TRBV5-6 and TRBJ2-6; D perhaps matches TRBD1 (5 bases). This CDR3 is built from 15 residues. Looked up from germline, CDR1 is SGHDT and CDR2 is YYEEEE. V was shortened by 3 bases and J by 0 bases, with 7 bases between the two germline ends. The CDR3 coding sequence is TGTGCCAGCAGCTATACAGGCTCTGGGGCCAACGTCCTGACTTTC. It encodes CASSYTGSGANVLTF.

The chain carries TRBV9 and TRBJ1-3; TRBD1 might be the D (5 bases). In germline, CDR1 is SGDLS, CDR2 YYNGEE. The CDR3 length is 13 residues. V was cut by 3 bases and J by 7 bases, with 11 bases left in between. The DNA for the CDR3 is TGTGCCAGCAGCGCAGGGAATCGGAACACCATATATTTT. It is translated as CASSAGNRNTIYF.

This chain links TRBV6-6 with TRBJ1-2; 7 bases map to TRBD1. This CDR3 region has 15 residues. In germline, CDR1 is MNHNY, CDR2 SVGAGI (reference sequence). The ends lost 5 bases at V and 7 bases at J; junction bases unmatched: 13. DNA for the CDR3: TGTGCCAGCAGTGGACCCCGCGACAGGGAAGGTGGCTACACCTTC. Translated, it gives CASSGPRDREGGYTF.

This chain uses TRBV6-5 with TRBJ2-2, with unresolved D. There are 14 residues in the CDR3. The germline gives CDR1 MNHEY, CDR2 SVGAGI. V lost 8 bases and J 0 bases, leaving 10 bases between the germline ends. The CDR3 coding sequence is TGTGCCAGCGGTCCCAGGACGAACACCGGGGAGCTGTTTTTT. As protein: CASGPRTNTGELFF.